These T cell receptor beta chains were read from a single sample in a study of blood T cells in healthy people across ages. TCRdb passed the 5' RACE reads through MiXCR, listing each CDR3 protein once. This sample carries about 1 million distinct CDR3 sequences, 45% of them seen once, and the ten largest clones take approximately 17%. The sequencing input was blood. These receptors came from a woman in her sixties in good health. CDR3s include the opening cysteine and the closing phenylalanine or tryptophan. A D gene is named only where the DNA matches it firmly. Some rows have no size entry. The others give once, few or many, or a class for an expanded clone.

>-|TRBV20-1|TRBJ2-3|-
TGCAGTGGGCGTTCCCCTCCGCAGTATTTT
CSGRSPPQYF
>few|TRBV29-1|TRBJ2-5|-
TGCAGCGTTGCAGGGGATGGAGAGACCCAGTACTTC
CSVAGDGETQYF
>many|TRBV29-1|TRBJ1-2|TRBD1
TGCAGCGTTGAACCGGGGACAGCACCTGATGGCTACACCTTC
CSVEPGTAPDGYTF
>few|TRBV10-1|TRBJ2-7|-
TGCGCCAGCAGACCCACAGCCGAATCCTACGAGCAGTACTTC
CASRPTAESYEQYF
>few|TRBV5-5|TRBJ2-7|-
TGTGCCAGCAACCCTGAATCCTACGAGCAGTACTTC
CASNPESYEQYF
>once|TRBV3-1|TRBJ2-3|TRBD1
TGTGCCAGCAGCCAAGATCAGGGGGAGAGCACAGATACGCAGTATTTT
CASSQDQGESTDTQYF
>few|TRBV3-1|TRBJ2-1|-
TGTGCCAGCAGCTCAATACGGGAGATCCCCTTCAATGAGCAGTTCTTC
CASSSIREIPFNEQFF
>-|TRBV6-6|TRBJ2-3|TRBD2
TGTGCCAGCAGCCCAGGGACTAGCGGACTTCAGTATTTT
CASSPGTSGLQYF
>-|TRBV15|TRBJ1-1|-
TGTGCCACCACTACAGGGAACACTGAAGCTTTCTTT
CATTTGNTEAFF
>few|TRBV27|TRBJ2-1|-
TGTGCCAGCAGCCGGACGGGCCGATGGAATGAGCAGTTCTTC
CASSRTGRWNEQFF
>few|TRBV9|TRBJ1-2|-
TGTGCCAGCAGCGTTTACACGGCTGGCTATGGCTACACCTTC
CASSVYTAGYGYTF
>-|TRBV6-5|TRBJ2-1|TRBD1
TGTGCCAGCAGCCTCCAGGCAGGGGGTGGCTACAATGAGCAGTTCTTC
CASSLQAGGGYNEQFF
>few|TRBV7-9|TRBJ1-2|-
TGTGCCAGTGCACAGGGATTCGGCTACACCTTC
CASAQGFGYTF
>-|TRBV21-1|TRBJ2-7|-
TGTGCCAGCAGCAACCACAGGGGCTCCTACGAGCAGTACTTC
CASSNHRGSYEQYF
>-|TRBV6-6|TRBJ2-1|TRBD1
TGTGCCAGCAGTTATTCAACGGACAGGGAATACAATGAGCAGTTCTTC
CASSYSTDREYNEQFF
>-|TRBV27|TRBJ2-5|-
TGTGCCAGCAGTTTAACGGAGGACTACAATGAGCAGTACTTC
CASSLTEDYNEQYF
>-|TRBV20-1|TRBJ2-4|-
TGCAGTGCTAGAGGGGTGTTAGCCAAAAACATTCAGTACTTC
CSARGVLAKNIQYF
>few|TRBV7-2|TRBJ2-3|-
TGTGCCAGCAGCTTAGGGACCATCACAGATACGCAGTATTTT
CASSLGTITDTQYF
>few|TRBV24-1|TRBJ2-1|TRBD1
TGTGCCACCAGTGATCCCGGGACAGGTGTAGGCGAGCAGTTCTTC
CATSDPGTGVGEQFF
>-|TRBV9|TRBJ2-5|TRBD2
TGCGCCAGCAGTCGGGAGGGTCAAGGGGCCCAGTACTTC
CASSREGQGAQYF